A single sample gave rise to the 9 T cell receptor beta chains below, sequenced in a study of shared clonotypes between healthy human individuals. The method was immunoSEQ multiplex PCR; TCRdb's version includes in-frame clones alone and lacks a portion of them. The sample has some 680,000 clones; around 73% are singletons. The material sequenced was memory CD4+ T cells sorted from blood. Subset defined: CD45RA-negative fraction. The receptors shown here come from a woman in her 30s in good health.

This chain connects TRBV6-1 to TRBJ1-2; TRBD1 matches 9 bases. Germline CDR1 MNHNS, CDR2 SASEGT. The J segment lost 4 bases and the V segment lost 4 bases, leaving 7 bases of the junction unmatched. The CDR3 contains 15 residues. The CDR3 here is CASSGGQGVVYGYTF. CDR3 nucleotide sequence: TGTGCCAGCAGTGGGGGACAGGGAGTTGTCTATGGCTACACCTTC.

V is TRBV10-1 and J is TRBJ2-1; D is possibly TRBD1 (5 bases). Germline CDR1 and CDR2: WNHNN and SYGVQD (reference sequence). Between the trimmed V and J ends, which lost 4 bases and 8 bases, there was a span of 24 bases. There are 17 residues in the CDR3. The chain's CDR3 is CASSGARRPTGADEQFF. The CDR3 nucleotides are TGCGCCAGCAGTGGGGCTCGCCGTCCCACAGGAGCTGATGAGCAGTTCTTC.

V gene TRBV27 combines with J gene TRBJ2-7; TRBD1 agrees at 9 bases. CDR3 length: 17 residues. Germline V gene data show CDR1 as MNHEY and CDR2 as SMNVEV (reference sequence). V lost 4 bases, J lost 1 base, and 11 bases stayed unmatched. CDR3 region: CASSSFITGTGSYEQYF. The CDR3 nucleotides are TGTGCCAGCAGTTCATTTATTACCGGGACAGGGTCCTACGAGCAGTACTTC.

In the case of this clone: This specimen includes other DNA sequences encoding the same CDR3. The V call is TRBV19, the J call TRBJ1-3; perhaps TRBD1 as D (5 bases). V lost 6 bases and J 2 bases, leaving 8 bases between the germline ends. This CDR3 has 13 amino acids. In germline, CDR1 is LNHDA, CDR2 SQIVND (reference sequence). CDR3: CASSRETGNTIYF. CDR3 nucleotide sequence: TGTGCCAGTAGCAGGGAAACTGGAAACACCATATATTTT.

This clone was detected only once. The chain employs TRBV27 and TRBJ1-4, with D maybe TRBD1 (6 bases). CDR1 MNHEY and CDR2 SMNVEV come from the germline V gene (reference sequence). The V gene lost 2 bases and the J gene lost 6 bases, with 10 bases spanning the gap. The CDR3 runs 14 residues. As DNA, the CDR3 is TGTGCCAGCAGTTTACGGGGGGGCTATGAAAAACTGTTTTTT. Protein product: CASSLRGGYEKLFF.

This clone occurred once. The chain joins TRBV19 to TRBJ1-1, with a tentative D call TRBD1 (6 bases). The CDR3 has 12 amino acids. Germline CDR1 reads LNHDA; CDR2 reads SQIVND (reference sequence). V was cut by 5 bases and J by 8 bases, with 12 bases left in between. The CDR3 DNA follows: TGTGCCAGTAGTCCGCAGGGGTTCGAAGCTTTCTTT. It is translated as CASSPQGFEAFF.

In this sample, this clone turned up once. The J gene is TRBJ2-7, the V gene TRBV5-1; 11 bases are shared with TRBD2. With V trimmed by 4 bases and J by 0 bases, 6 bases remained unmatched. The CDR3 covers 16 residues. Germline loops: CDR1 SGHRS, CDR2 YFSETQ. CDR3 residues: CASSRIAGGGSYEQYF. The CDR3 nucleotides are TGCGCCAGCAGCAGAATAGCGGGAGGGGGCTCCTACGAGCAGTACTTC.

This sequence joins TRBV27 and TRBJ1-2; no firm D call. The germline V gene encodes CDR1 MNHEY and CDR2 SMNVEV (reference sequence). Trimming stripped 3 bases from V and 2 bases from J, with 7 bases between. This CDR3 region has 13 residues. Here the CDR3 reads CASSFQENYGYTF. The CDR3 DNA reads TGTGCCAGCAGTTTCCAGGAGAACTATGGCTACACCTTC.

This CDR3 reads CASSERSGDRVGYTF. The DNA for the CDR3 is TGTGCCAGCAGTGAAAGATCCGGGGACAGGGTTGGCTACACCTTC. The chain couples TRBV6-1 to TRBJ1-2; 9 nucleotides agree with TRBD1. The V and J ends lost 2 bases and 7 bases, in that order; junction bases with no gene match: 8. CDR3 length: 15 residues. Germline loops: CDR1 MNHNS, CDR2 SASEGT.